These 21 T cell receptor beta chains came from one sample sequenced in a study of T cells after yellow fever vaccination. MiXCR, run by TCRdb on the 5' RACE reads, gives a single entry per CDR3 protein. Counted here are more than 20,000 distinct CDR3 sequences, 4% to 6% occurring once; the ten biggest clones make up about 19%. Here the sequenced sample was PBMCs, either bulk or a sorted T-cell subset (CD4+, CD8+, memory, or dextramer-sorted; not recorded which), taken about 49 days after the first yellow fever vaccination. The receptors were gathered from a man between 18 and 29 years old who received the YFV17D yellow fever vaccine.

This clonotype occurred many times. This chain connects TRBV5-1 to TRBJ1-2; 7 nucleotides match TRBD1. CDR1 is SGHRS and CDR2 is YFSETQ in the germline V gene. V shed 4 bases, J shed 1 base, and the junction held 4 bases outside the gene matches. CDR3 length: 14 amino acids. In nucleotides, the CDR3 is TGCGCCAGCAGCCAGACAGGGTATAACTATGGCTACACCTTC. Its protein is CASSQTGYNYGYTF. The whole variable domain, filled in from reference TRBV5-1 and TRBJ1-2, reads KAGVTQTPRYLIKTRGQQVTLSCSPISGHRSVSWYQQTPGQGLQFLFEYFSETQRNKGNFPGRFSGRQFSNSRSEMNVSTLELGDSALYLCASSQTGYNYGYTFGSGTRLTVV.

This clonotype came up many times. The CDR3 region is CASSSTGPETQYF. The CDR3 region has the DNA TGCGCCAGCAGCTCGACAGGGCCGGAGACCCAGTACTTC. The genes are TRBV5-1 and TRBJ2-5, with 7 bases identical to TRBD1. The germline CDR1 and CDR2 sequences are SGHRS and YFSETQ. The V gene end was trimmed by 3 bases and the J gene end by 5 bases; junction bases not matched to a gene: 4. CDR3 length equals 13 residues.

This clonotype was seen at least ten times. The genes are TRBV5-4 and TRBJ2-7; 7 nucleotides match TRBD2. CDR3 size: 12 residues. Germline CDR1 reads SGHNT; CDR2 reads YYREEE (reference sequence). The J segment lost 7 bases and the V segment lost 4 bases, leaving 5 bases of the junction unmatched. CDR3 region: CASSIDGREQYF. CDR3 sequence (DNA): TGTGCCAGCAGCATCGACGGGAGGGAGCAGTACTTC.

This clonotype was counted ten times or more. The J gene is TRBJ2-3, the V gene TRBV7-2; D uncertain. Trimming took off 3 bases at V and 5 bases at J, with 6 bases between the two ends. The CDR3 extends over 12 amino acids. Germline V CDR1 and CDR2: SGHTA, FQGNSA. The DNA of the CDR3 is TGTGCCAGCAGCTTCCTAAGAGATACGCAGTATTTT. Translating it yields CASSFLRDTQYF. Based on the CDR3 plus reference TRBV7-2 and TRBJ2-3, the full variable domain is GAGVSQSPSNKVTEKGKDVELRCDPISGHTALYWYRQSLGQGLEFLIYFQGNSAPDKSGLPSDRFSAERTGGSVSTLTIQRTQQEDSAVYLCASSFLRDTQYFGPGTRLTVL.

This clonotype was recorded many times. V is TRBV2 and J is TRBJ1-2; the D is unclear. Trimming cost V 6 bases and J 4 bases, with 18 bases left between them. CDR3 length equals 15 residues. Germline V gene sequence: CDR1 SNHLY, CDR2 FYNNEI. This CDR3 reads CASSPLAGAFYGYTF. The CDR3 bases are TGTGCCAGCAGCCCCCTCGCAGGCGCTTTCTATGGCTACACCTTC.

As for this clonotype: A much larger clone sits a single nucleotide away, making a read error possible. The genes are TRBV6-6 and TRBJ2-7; D gene uncertain. V lost 6 bases and J lost 4, with 7 bases in between. The germline V gene encodes CDR1 MNHNY and CDR2 SVGAGI (reference sequence). The CDR3 is 11 residues long. The CDR3 is CASRNSYEQYV. The CDR3 DNA follows: TGTGCCAGCAGAAACAGTTACGAGCAGTACGTC.

This clonotype is labeled medium-sized. The rearrangement uses TRBV7-9 and TRBJ2-3; D might be TRBD2 (5 bases). Trimming pared 1 base from V and 1 base from J, leaving 12 bases between. Germline CDR1 reads SEHNR; CDR2 reads FQNEAQ (reference sequence). CDR3 size: 16 residues. The CDR3 region is CASSLVMEAGTDTQYF. DNA of the CDR3: TGTGCCAGCAGCTTAGTTATGGAGGCTGGCACAGATACGCAGTATTTT.

The table lists this clonotype with many counts. This chain joins TRBV5-1 and TRBJ2-2; D is uncertain. The CDR3 runs to 13 residues. The germline V and J ends were trimmed by 2 bases and 2 bases, with 4 bases remaining between them. From germline, CDR1 is SGHRS and CDR2 YFSETQ. The CDR3 protein is CASSLGNTGELFF. In DNA form, the CDR3 reads TGCGCCAGCAGCTTAGGAAACACCGGGGAGCTGTTTTTT.

The chain combines TRBV29-1 with TRBJ2-1; D may be TRBD1 (5 bases). CDR3 size: 14 residues. The V and J ends lost 6 bases and 5 bases respectively, with 17 bases between them. Germline values: CDR1 SQVTM, CDR2 ANQGSEA. CDR3: CSVAIYRLNNEQFF. The CDR3 DNA follows: TGCAGCGTCGCGATATACAGGCTCAACAATGAGCAGTTCTTC.

This sequence joins TRBV2 and TRBJ2-7, with 10 bases that match TRBD1. The CDR3 covers 18 residues. Germline CDR1 and CDR2: SNHLY and FYNNEI. CDR3 bases: TGTGCCTGCAGTTTAATCCCGGGACAGGGGCCGAGCTCCTACGAGCAGTACGTC. Translation gives CACSLIPGQGPSSYEQYV.

This clonotype was counted ten times or more. The V gene is TRBV19, the J gene TRBJ1-4; no clear D. V gave up 4 bases and J gave up 4 bases, with 13 bases separating them. Germline lookup yields CDR1 LNHDA and CDR2 SQIVND (reference sequence). The CDR3 runs 15 residues. The CDR3 DNA is TGTGCCAGTAGTAGACATCGCGAAGGTAATGAAAAACTGTTTTTT. It translates to CASSRHREGNEKLFF.

This clonotype was counted ten times or more. The V and J genes are TRBV7-2 and TRBJ2-1, with 11 bases aligning to TRBD2. Germline assignment: CDR1 SGHTA and CDR2 FQGNSA. V lost 3 bases to trimming and J lost 6 bases; unmatched junction nucleotides: 10. The CDR3 loop spans 17 amino acids. CDR3 DNA: TGTGCCAGCAGCTTCATATTTCTAGCGGGGGGCATCAATGAGCAGTTCTTC. As protein: CASSFIFLAGGINEQFF.

The table lists this clonotype with many counts. The rearrangement links TRBV4-3 to TRBJ1-5, with TRBD1 identical over 9 bases. Germline CDR1 and CDR2: LGHNA and YSLEER. The CDR3 sequence is 14 residues long. V trimming: 3 bases; J trimming: 7 bases; junction bases outside the gene matches: 4. CDR3 DNA sequence: TGCGCCAGCAGCCAGGGACAGGGAGAACAGCCCCAGCATTTT. Protein sequence: CASSQGQGEQPQHF.

This clonotype was found many times. The genes are TRBV4-2 and TRBJ2-7; tentative D call: TRBD1 (6 bases). Germline-derived CDR1 and CDR2 are LGHNA and YNFKEQ. V was pared by 1 base and J by 3 bases, with 13 bases between. This CDR3 contains 15 residues. The CDR3 loop reads CASSQAQGRGYEQYF. For the CDR3, the DNA is TGTGCCAGCAGCCAAGCACAGGGACGGGGCTACGAGCAGTACTTC.

The sample holds many counts of this clonotype. Germline and junction disagree at one end, which may indicate a read error. The rearrangement links TRBV7-2 to TRBJ2-4, with D tentatively TRBD2 (6 bases). The CDR3 contains 15 residues. Germline V gives CDR1 SGHTA, CDR2 FQGNSA. The CDR3 sequence: CASSLGGATKNIQYF. The CDR3 coding sequence is TGTGCCAGCAGTTTAGGAGGGGCGACCAAAAACATTCAGTACTTC.

This clonotype was seen at least ten times. The chain recombines TRBV4-3 with TRBJ1-2, with D perhaps TRBD1 (6 bases). The length of the CDR3 is 15 residues. Germline CDR1 LGHNA, CDR2 YSLEER. Trimming removed 2 bases at V and 4 bases at J, with 14 bases between. CDR3 residues: CASSQSPTGSYGYTF. The CDR3 bases are TGCGCCAGCAGCCAAAGTCCCACAGGGTCCTATGGCTACACCTTC.

At least ten counts were recorded for this clonotype. The rearrangement links TRBV4-3 to TRBJ2-7, with D uncertain. The CDR3 length is 14 residues. Germline loops: CDR1 LGHNA, CDR2 YSLEER. Trimming stripped 0 bases from V and 3 bases from J, with 9 bases between. CDR3 sequence reads: CASSQDLGYYEQYF. The CDR3 DNA is TGCGCCAGCAGCCAAGATCTAGGGTACTACGAGCAGTACTTC.

There are many counts of this clonotype. The chain employs TRBV7-9 and TRBJ2-2; TRBD1 might be the D (5 bases). Looked up from germline, CDR1 is SEHNR and CDR2 is FQNEAQ (reference sequence). The germline V and J ends were trimmed by 8 bases and 4 bases, with 23 bases remaining between them. This CDR3 has 17 residues. CDR3 nucleotide sequence: TGTGCCAGCGCTAGGGCTGAAATGGGGCGGCGCACCGGGGAGCTGTTTTTT. It specifies CASARAEMGRRTGELFF. Together with reference TRBV7-9 and TRBJ2-2, the CDR3 gives the full variable domain: DTGVSQNPRHKITKRGQNVTFRCDPISEHNRLYWYRQTLGQGPEFLTYFQNEAQLEKSRLLSDRFSAERPKGSFSTLEIQRTEQGDSAMYLCASARAEMGRRTGELFFGEGSRLTVL.

The sample holds many counts of this clonotype. The chain recombines TRBV5-1 with TRBJ2-7; D may match TRBD1 or TRBD2 (6 bases each). V was trimmed by 0 bases and J by 2 bases, leaving 18 bases between them. CDR1 and CDR2 (germline): SGHRS, YFSETQ. The CDR3 has 17 residues. CDR3 bases: TGCGCCAGCAGCTTGGTTGACGCATCGGGGGCCGCCTACGAGCAGTACGTC. Translation gives CASSLVDASGAAYEQYV.

This clonotype was observed many times. This chain uses TRBV5-5 with TRBJ2-2; D uncertain. Trimming removed 6 bases at V and 7 bases at J, with 16 bases between. The CDR3 length is 14 residues. The germline V gene encodes CDR1 SGHKS and CDR2 YYEKEE (reference sequence). CDR3 residues: CASTYSNWDGELFF. The CDR3, as DNA: TGTGCCAGCACGTATAGCAATTGGGACGGGGAGCTGTTTTTT.

This clonotype has a count of ten or more. This rearrangement joins TRBV10-3 to TRBJ2-3, with 9 bases that match TRBD1. This CDR3 spans 14 amino acids. After removal of 11 bases from V and 2 bases from J, the junction contained 8 bases not matched to a gene. The germline CDR1 and CDR2 sequences are ENHRY and SYGVKD. CDR3 sequence: CASKGQGPTDTQYF. The CDR3 bases are TGTGCCTCGAAGGGACAGGGACCCACAGATACGCAGTATTTT.